The clone carrying this TCR beta chain has only a few counts. Its antigen remains unknown. Losses at the gene ends were 3 bases for V and 6 bases for J; bases not matched to a gene: 2. Looked up from germline, CDR1 is SGHDT and CDR2 is YYEEEE. The CDR3 covers 12 residues. The data derive from a study of blood T cells in healthy people across ages. The authors ran a second PCR of roughly 6 to 12 cycles using a sample-barcoded 5' primer and a J-beta primer mix. One entry per CDR3 protein results from TCRdb running MiXCR on the 5' RACE reads. The data contain approximately 2,000,000 distinct CDR3 sequences, 39% of them singletons. Findings of the study overall: No conclusive comparison of naive versus antigen-experienced cells was possible with unsorted PBMCs. Measured against age, TCR beta diversity per million T cells decreased in a roughly linear manner.

This clonotype was sampled from a human donor in good health. This rearrangement joins TRBV5-6 to TRBJ1-1, with TRBD1 matching over 7 bases. The specimen was blood. CDR3 in amino acids: CASSWQGAEAFF. The CDR3 nucleotides are TGTGCCAGCAGCTGGCAGGGGGCTGAAGCTTTCTTT.